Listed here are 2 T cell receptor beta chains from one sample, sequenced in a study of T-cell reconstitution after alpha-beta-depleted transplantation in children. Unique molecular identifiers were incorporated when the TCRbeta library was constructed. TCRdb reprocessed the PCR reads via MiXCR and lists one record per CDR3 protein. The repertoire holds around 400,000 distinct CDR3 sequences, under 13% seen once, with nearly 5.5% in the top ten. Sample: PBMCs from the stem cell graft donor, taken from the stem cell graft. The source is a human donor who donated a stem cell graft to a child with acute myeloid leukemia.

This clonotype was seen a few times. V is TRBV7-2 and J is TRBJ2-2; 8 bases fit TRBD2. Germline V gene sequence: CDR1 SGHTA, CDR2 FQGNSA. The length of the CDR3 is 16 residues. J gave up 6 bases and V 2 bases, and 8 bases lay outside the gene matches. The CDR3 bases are TGTGCCAGCAGCTTAAACCCGGGACTAGTTTCCGGGGAGCTGTTTTTT. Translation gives CASSLNPGLVSGELFF. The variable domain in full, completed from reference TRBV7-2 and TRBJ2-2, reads GAGVSQSPSNKVTEKGKDVELRCDPISGHTALYWYRQSLGQGLEFLIYFQGNSAPDKSGLPSDRFSAERTGGSVSTLTIQRTQQEDSAVYLCASSLNPGLVSGELFFGEGSRLTVL.

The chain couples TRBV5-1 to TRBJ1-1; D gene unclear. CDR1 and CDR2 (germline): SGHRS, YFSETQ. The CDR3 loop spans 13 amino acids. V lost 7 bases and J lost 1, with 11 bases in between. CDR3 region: CASASLGNTEAFF. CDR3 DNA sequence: TGCGCCAGCGCCTCCTTGGGGAACACTGAAGCTTTCTTT. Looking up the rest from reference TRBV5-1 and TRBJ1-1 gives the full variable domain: KAGVTQTPRYLIKTRGQQVTLSCSPISGHRSVSWYQQTPGQGLQFLFEYFSETQRNKGNFPGRFSGRQFSNSRSEMNVSTLELGDSALYLCASASLGNTEAFFGQGTRLTVV.